The clone carrying this T cell receptor (beta chain) was seen more than once but under ten times. What it binds is not known. These data are taken from a study of response to subunit inactivated influenza vaccine. J gave up 5 bases and V 5 bases, and 11 bases lay outside the gene matches. CDR3 length: 15 residues. Germline CDR1 reads SGHAT; CDR2 reads FQNNGV. Points from the study as a whole: T cells newly recruited by each seasonal influenza vaccination are few, the authors suggested.

TCRdb reprocessed the RT-PCR reads with MiXCR, giving one entry per CDR3 protein. The data contain about 830,000 distinct CDR3 sequences, less than 20% of them singletons. The sequence derives from a man aged 45 to 65 who received an inactivated influenza vaccine. The chain couples TRBV11-2 to TRBJ2-5; 7 nucleotides align to TRBD1. The source was PBMCs from blood, collected 5 days after vaccination. The CDR3 spells CASSGRQGIDETQYF. The CDR3 region has the DNA TGTGCCAGCAGCGGCAGACAGGGTATCGACGAGACCCAGTACTTC. Full variable domain (missing parts from reference TRBV11-2 and TRBJ2-5): EAGVAQSPRYKIIEKRQSVAFWCNPISGHATLYWYQQILGQGPKLLIQFQNNGVVDDSQLPKDRFSAERLKGVDSTLKIQPAKLEDSAVYLCASSGRQGIDETQYFGPGTRLLVL.